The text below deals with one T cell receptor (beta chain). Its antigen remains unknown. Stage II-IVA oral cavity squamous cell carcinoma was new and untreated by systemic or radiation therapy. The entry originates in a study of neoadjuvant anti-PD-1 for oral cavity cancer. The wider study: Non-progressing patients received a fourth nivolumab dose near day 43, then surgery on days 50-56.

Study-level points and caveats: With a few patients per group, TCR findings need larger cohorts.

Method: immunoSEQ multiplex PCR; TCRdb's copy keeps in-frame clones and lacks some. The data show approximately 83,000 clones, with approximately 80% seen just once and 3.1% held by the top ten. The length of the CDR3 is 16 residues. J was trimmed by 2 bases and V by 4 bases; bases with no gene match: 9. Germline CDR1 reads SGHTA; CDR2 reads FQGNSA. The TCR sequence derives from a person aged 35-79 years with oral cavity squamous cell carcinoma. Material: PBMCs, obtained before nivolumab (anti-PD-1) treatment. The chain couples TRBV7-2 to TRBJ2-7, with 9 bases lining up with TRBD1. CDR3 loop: CASSSHPGTGPYEQYF. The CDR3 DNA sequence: TGTGCCAGCAGCTCTCACCCGGGGACAGGGCCCTACGAGCAGTACTTC.